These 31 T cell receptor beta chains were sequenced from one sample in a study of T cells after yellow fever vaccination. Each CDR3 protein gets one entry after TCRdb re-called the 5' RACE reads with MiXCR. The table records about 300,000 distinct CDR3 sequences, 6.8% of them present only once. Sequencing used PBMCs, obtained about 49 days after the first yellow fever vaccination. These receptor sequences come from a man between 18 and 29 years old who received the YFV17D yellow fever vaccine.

The DNA of the CDR3 is TGCGCCAGCAGCCATCGGACAGGGGCCTACGAGCAGTACTTC. Translated: CASSHRTGAYEQYF. The chain has TRBV4-3 and TRBJ2-7; 9 nucleotides line up with TRBD1. After removal of 3 bases from V and 2 bases from J, the junction contained 2 bases not matched to a gene. The CDR3 is 14 residues long. The germline V gene has CDR1 LGHNA and CDR2 YSLEER.

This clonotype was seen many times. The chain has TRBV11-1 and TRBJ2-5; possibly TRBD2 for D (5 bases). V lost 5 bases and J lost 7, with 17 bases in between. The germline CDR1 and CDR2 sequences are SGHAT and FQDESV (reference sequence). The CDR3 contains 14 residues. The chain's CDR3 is CASSPGNEVGTQYF. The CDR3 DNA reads TGTGCCAGCAGCCCGGGGAATGAGGTTGGGACCCAGTACTTC.

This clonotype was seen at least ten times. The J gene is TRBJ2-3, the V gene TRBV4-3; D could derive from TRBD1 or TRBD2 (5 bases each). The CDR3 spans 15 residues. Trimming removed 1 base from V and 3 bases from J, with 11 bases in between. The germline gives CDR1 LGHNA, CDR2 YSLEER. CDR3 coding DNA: TGCGCCAGCAGCCAAGGGGGGTGGAGGACAGATACGCAGTATTTT. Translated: CASSQGGWRTDTQYF.

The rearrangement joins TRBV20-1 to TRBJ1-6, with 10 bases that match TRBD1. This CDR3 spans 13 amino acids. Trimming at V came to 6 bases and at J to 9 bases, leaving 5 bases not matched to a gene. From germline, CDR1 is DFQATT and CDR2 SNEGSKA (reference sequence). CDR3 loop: CSAPGQGFSPLHF. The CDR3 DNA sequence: TGCAGTGCCCCGGGACAGGGGTTTTCACCCCTCCACTTT.

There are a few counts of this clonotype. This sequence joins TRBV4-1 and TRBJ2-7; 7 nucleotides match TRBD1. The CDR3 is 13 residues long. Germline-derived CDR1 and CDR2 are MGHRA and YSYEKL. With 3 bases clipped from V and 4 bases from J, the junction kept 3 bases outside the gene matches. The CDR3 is CASSQTGKYEQYF. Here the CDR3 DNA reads TGCGCCAGCAGCCAGACAGGGAAGTACGAGCAGTACTTC.

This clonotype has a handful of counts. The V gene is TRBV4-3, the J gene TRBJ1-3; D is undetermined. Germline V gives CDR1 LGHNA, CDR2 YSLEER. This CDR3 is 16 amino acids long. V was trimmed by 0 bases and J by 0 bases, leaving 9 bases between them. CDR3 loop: CASSQDRASSGNTIYF. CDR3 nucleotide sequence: TGCGCCAGCAGCCAAGATAGGGCCTCCTCTGGAAACACCATATATTTT.

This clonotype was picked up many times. The CDR3 region has the DNA TGCGCCAGCAGCCAGTACAGGGGGCTCACAGATACGCAGTATTTT. Protein sequence: CASSQYRGLTDTQYF. The V and J genes are TRBV5-1 and TRBJ2-3; 9 bases are shared with TRBD1. Germline loops: CDR1 SGHRS, CDR2 YFSETQ. J lost 2 bases, V lost 4 bases, and 5 bases had no gene match. The CDR3 has 15 residues.

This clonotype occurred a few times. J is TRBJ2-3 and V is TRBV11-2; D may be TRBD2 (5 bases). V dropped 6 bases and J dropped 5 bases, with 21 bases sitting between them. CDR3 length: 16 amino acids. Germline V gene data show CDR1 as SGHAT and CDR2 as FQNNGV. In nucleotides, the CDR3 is TGTGCCAGCAGTCGCGACGGTCTAGCAGCTAGAGATACGCAGTATTTT. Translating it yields CASSRDGLAARDTQYF.

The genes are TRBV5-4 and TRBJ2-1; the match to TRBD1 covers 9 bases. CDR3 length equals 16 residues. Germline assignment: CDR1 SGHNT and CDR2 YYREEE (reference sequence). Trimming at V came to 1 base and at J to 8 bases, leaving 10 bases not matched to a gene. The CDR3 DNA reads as TGTGCCAGCAGCTTGAAGGGACAGGGAGGTGGCGATGAGCAGTTCTTC. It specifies CASSLKGQGGGDEQFF. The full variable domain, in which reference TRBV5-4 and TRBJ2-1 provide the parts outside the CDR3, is ETGVTQSPTHLIKTRGQQVTLRCSSQSGHNTVSWYQQALGQGPQFIFQYYREEENGRGNFPPRFSGLQFPNYSSELNVNALELDDSALYLCASSLKGQGGGDEQFFGPGTRLTVL.

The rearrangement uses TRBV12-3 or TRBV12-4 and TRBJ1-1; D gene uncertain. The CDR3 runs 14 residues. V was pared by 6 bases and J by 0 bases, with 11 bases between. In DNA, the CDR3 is TGTGCCAGCAGAGAACACACCTTGAACACTGAAGCTTTCTTT. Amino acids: CASREHTLNTEAFF.

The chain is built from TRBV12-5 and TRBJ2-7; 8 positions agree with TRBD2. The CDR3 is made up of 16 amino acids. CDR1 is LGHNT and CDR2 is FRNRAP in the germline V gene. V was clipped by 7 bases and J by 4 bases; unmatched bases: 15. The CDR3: CASAASPGGLSYEQYF. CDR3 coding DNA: TGTGCTAGTGCCGCGTCTCCGGGGGGGCTCTCATACGAGCAGTACTTC.

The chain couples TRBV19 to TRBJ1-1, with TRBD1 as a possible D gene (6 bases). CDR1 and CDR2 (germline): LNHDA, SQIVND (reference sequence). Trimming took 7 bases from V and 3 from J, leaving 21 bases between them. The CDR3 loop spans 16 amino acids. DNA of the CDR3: TGTGCCAGTATAAAGGGGGGAGCTATGTCGGACACTGAAGCTTTCTTT. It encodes CASIKGGAMSDTEAFF.

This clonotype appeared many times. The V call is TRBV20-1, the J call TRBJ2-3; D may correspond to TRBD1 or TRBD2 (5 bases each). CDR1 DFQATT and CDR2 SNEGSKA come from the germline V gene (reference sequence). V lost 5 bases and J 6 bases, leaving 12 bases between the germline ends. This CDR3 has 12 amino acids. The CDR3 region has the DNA TGCAGTGCTCTTGGGGGTATGGATACGCAGTATTTT. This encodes CSALGGMDTQYF.

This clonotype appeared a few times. CDR3 sequence: CASAPAGGPYEQYF. In DNA form, the CDR3 reads TGTGCCAGCGCTCCAGCGGGGGGGCCTTACGAGCAGTACTTC. The chain couples TRBV7-2 to TRBJ2-7, with TRBD2 matching over 10 bases. The CDR3 totals 14 residues. After removal of 8 bases from V and 4 bases from J, the junction contained 8 bases not matched to a gene. Germline V gene data show CDR1 as SGHTA and CDR2 as FQGNSA.

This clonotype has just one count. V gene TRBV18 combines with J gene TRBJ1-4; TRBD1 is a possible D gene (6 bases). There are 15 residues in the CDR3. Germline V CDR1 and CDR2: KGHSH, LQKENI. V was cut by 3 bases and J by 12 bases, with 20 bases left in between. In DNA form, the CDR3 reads TGTGCCAGCTCACCCGCCCCCTACAGGGAATCCCAACTGTTTTTT. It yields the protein CASSPAPYRESQLFF.

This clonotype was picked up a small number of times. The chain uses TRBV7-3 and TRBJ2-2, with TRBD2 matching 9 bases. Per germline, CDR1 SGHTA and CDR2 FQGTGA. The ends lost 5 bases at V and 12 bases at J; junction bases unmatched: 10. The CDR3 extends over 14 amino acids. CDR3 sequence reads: CASSPPIAGAQLFF. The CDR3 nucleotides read TGTGCCAGCAGCCCACCGATAGCGGGGGCTCAGCTGTTTTTT.

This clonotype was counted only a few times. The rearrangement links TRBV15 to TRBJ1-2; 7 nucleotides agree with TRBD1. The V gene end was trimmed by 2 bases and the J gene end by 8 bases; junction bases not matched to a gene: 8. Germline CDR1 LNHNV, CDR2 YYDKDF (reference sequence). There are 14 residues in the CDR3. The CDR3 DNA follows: TGTGCCACCAGCAGACCCACAGGGGCTGGGGGCTACACCTTC. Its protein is CATSRPTGAGGYTF.

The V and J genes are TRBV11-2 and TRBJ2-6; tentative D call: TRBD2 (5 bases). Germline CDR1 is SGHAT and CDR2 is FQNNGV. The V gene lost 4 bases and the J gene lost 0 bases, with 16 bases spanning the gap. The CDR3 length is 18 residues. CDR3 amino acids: CASSSNVRGYSGANVLTF. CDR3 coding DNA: TGTGCCAGCAGCTCCAACGTTCGAGGGTACTCTGGGGCCAACGTCCTGACTTTC.

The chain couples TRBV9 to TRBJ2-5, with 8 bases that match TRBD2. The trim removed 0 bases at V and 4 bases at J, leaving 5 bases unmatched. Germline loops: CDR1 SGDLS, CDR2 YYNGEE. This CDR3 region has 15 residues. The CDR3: CASSVGSSGGETQYF. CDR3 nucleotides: TGTGCCAGCAGCGTAGGGTCGAGCGGGGGAGAGACCCAGTACTTC.

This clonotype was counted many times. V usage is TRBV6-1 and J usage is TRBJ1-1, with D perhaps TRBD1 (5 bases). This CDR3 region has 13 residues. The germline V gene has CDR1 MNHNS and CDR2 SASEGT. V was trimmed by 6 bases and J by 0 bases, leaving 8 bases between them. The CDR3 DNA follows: TGTGCCAGCAGCAGGGTTATGAACACTGAAGCTTTCTTT. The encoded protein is CASSRVMNTEAFF.

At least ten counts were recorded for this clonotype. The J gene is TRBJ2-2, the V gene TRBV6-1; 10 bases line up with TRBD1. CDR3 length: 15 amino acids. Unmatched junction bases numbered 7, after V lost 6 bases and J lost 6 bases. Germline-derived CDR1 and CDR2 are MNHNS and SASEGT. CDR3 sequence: CASSPDRGGAGELFF. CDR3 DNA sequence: TGTGCCAGCAGCCCGGACAGGGGGGGGGCCGGGGAGCTGTTTTTT.

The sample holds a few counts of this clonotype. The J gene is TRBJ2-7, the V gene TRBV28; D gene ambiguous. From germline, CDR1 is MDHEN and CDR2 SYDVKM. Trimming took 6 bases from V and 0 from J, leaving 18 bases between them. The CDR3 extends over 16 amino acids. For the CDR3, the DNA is TGTGCCAGCAGCCCTACGGAACACCGAAGCTCCTACGAGCAGTACGTC. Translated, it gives CASSPTEHRSSYEQYV.

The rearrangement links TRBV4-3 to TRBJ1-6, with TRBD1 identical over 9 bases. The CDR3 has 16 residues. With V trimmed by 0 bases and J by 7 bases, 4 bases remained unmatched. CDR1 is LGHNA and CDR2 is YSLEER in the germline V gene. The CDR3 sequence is CASSQDRGTGNSPLHF. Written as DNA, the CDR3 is TGCGCCAGCAGCCAAGATCGGGGGACAGGGAATTCACCCCTCCACTTT.

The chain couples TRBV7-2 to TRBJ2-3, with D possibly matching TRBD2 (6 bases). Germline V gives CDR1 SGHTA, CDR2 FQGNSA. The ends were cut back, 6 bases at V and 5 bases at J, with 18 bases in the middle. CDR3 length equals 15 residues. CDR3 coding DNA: TGTGCCAGCAGTCGGAACGGGGGATCGAGAGATACGCAGTATTTT. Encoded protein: CASSRNGGSRDTQYF. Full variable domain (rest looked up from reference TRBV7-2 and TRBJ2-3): GAGVSQSPSNKVTEKGKDVELRCDPISGHTALYWYRQSLGQGLEFLIYFQGNSAPDKSGLPSDRFSAERTGGSVSTLTIQRTQQEDSAVYLCASSRNGGSRDTQYFGPGTRLTVL.

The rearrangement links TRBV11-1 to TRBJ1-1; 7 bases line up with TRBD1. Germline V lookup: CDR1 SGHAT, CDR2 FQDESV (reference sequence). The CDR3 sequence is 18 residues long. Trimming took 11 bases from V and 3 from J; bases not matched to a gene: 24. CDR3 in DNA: TGTGCCGTGCCTGGATCAGGGGGTGAGTCCGGGAGGTACACTGAAGCTTTCTTT. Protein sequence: CAVPGSGGESGRYTEAFF. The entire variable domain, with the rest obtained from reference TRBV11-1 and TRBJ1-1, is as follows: EAEVAQSPRYKITEKSQAVAFWCDPISGHATLYWYRQILGQGPELLVQFQDESVVDDSQLPKDRFSAERLKGVDSTLKIQPAELGDSAMYLCAVPGSGGESGRYTEAFFGQGTRLTVV.

For the CDR3, the DNA is TGTGCCAGCAGTTTCGACCCCAGTTCAGATACGCAGTATTTT. It is translated as CASSFDPSSDTQYF. This chain connects TRBV12-3 or TRBV12-4 to TRBJ2-3; D gene ambiguous. V dropped 3 bases and J dropped 4 bases, with 11 bases sitting between them. The CDR3 extends over 14 amino acids.

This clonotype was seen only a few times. For the CDR3, the DNA is TGTGCCAGCAGCTTCTTTCACATGAACACTGAAGCTTTCTTT. Its translation is CASSFFHMNTEAFF. The chain combines TRBV7-3 with TRBJ1-1; D gene ambiguous. Per the germline V gene, CDR1 is SGHTA and CDR2 is FQGTGA. Trimming removed 3 bases at V and 0 bases at J, with 8 bases between. The CDR3 consists of 14 residues.

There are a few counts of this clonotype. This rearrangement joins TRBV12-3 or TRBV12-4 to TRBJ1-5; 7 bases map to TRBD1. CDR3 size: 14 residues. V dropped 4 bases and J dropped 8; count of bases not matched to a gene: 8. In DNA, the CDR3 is TGTGCCAGCAGTTCGGCCGACAGGGAGAAGCCCCAGCATTTT. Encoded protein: CASSSADREKPQHF.

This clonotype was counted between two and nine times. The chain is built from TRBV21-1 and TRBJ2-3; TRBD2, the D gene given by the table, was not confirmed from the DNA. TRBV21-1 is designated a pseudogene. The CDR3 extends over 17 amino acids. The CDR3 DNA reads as TGTGCCAGCAGCAAAGCGAGGAGGGGCCGTTACACAGATACGCAGTATTTT. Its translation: CASSKARRGRYTDTQYF.

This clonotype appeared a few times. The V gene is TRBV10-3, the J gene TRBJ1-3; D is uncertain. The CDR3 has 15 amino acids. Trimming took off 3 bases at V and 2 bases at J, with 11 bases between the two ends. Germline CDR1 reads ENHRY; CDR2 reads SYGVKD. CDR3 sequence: CAISEAYTTGNTIYF. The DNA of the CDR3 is TGTGCCATCAGTGAAGCATATACTACTGGAAACACCATATATTTT.

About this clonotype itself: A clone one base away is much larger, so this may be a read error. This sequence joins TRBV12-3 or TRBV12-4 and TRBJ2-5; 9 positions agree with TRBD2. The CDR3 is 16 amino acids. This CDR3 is CASSLLASGEQETQHF. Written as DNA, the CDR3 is TGTGCCAGCAGTTTATTGGCTAGCGGGGAGCAAGAGACCCAGCACTTC.